The 19 T cell receptor beta chains in this list originate from one sample, sequenced in a study of cytomegalovirus exposure and HLA in healthy donors (dated by TCRdb to the late 2010s). The method was the immunoSEQ multiplex PCR assay. For the multiplex PCR, a mixture combining 60 forward primers for TCR Vbeta segments and 13 reverse primers for TCR Jbeta segments was used. As stored in TCRdb, this immuneACCESS dataset retains in-frame rearrangements with V and J assigned. A fraction of the clones does not appear; measured against another copy, unresolved V genes explain less than half of the discrepancy, and the remainder lacks a known reason. The sample table records 150,000 to 200,000 clones; under 80% of these occur just once. The ten most abundant clones make up about 2.5% of the sample. The sample was PBMCs. Receptors were obtained from a human donor in good health.

In its sample, this clone was seen a few times. The chain recombines TRBV5-4 with TRBJ1-2, with TRBD1 matching over 12 bases. The trim removed 4 bases at V and 8 bases at J, leaving 9 bases unmatched. This CDR3 spans 15 amino acids. Per germline, CDR1 SGHNT and CDR2 YYREEE (reference sequence). CDR3 nucleotides: TGTGCCAGCAGCCGCCCGGGACAGGGGGCGCGAGGCTACACCTTC. Protein: CASSRPGQGARGYTF.

The chain's CDR3 is CASSSRDRGQTQYF. Written as DNA, the CDR3 is TGCGCCAGCAGCTCCCGGGACAGGGGACAGACCCAGTACTTC. This chain joins TRBV5-1 and TRBJ2-5; 10 bases match TRBD1. Losses at the gene ends were 3 bases for V and 6 bases for J; bases not matched to a gene: 5. The CDR3 runs to 14 residues. CDR1 is SGHRS and CDR2 is YFSETQ in the germline V gene.

This chain links TRBV27 with TRBJ2-7, with a weak D call TRBD1 (6 bases). V lost 5 bases and J 6 bases, leaving 14 bases between the germline ends. The V gene's germline CDR1 is MNHEY and CDR2 SMNVEV (reference sequence). There are 13 residues in the CDR3. The CDR3 region is CASSLTGLTEQYF. CDR3 nucleotides: TGTGCCAGCAGTCTCACAGGGTTAACCGAGCAGTACTTC.

This chain uses TRBV9 with TRBJ2-7; 7 bases map to TRBD1. V was clipped by 3 bases and J by 0 bases; unmatched bases: 12. From germline, CDR1 is SGDLS and CDR2 YYNGEE. The CDR3 runs to 17 residues. The CDR3 is CASSAGGPHLGSYEQYF. CDR3 coding DNA: TGTGCCAGCAGCGCAGGGGGTCCCCACCTTGGCTCCTACGAGCAGTACTTC.

The chain couples TRBV10-1 to TRBJ1-3; D is perhaps TRBD1 (5 bases). The V end was cut by 3 bases, the J end by 0 bases, with 12 bases between. Per the germline V gene, CDR1 is WNHNN and CDR2 is SYGVQD (reference sequence). This CDR3 spans 16 amino acids. The DNA for the CDR3 is TGCGCCAGCAGTGATCAGGGTAAGCGCTCTGGAAACACCATATATTTT. Its protein is CASSDQGKRSGNTIYF.

The chain couples TRBV5-1 to TRBJ2-7, with 11 bases identical to TRBD1. Germline V CDR1 and CDR2: SGHRS, YFSETQ. This CDR3 contains 15 residues. After removal of 3 bases from V and 5 bases from J, the junction contained 7 bases not matched to a gene. The CDR3 sequence is CASSWTGGPRDEQYF. In nucleotides, the CDR3 is TGCGCCAGCAGCTGGACAGGGGGCCCCAGGGACGAGCAGTACTTC. The variable domain in full, completed from reference TRBV5-1 and TRBJ2-7, reads KAGVTQTPRYLIKTRGQQVTLSCSPISGHRSVSWYQQTPGQGLQFLFEYFSETQRNKGNFPGRFSGRQFSNSRSEMNVSTLELGDSALYLCASSWTGGPRDEQYFGPGTRLTVT.

The chain carries TRBV19 and TRBJ2-3; 7 bases match TRBD2. Looked up from germline, CDR1 is LNHDA and CDR2 is SQIVND (reference sequence). This CDR3 has 15 amino acids. Trimming took 2 bases from V and 1 from J; bases not matched to a gene: 3. CDR3 residues: CASSIWLAGTDTQYF. The DNA of the CDR3 is TGTGCCAGTAGTATATGGCTAGCGGGCACAGATACGCAGTATTTT.

A few counts support this clone. V and J are TRBV27 and TRBJ1-1; TRBD1 matches at 8 bases. The junction had 9 bases not matched to a gene; V was cut back by 10 bases and J by 5 bases. CDR1 and CDR2 (germline): MNHEY, SMNVEV (reference sequence). This CDR3 region has 13 residues. In DNA, the CDR3 is TGTGCCACCGGACAGGGCCAGTGGACTGAAGCTTTCTTT. Translating it yields CATGQGQWTEAFF.

DNA of the CDR3: TGTGCCAGCAGCTTATCCGGCGGGGGCTATGGCTACACCTTC. Translated, it gives CASSLSGGGYGYTF. This chain joins TRBV7-9 and TRBJ1-2, with D perhaps matching TRBD1 (5 bases). V lost 2 bases and J lost 4, with 11 bases in between. CDR1 and CDR2 from the germline V gene are SEHNR and FQNEAQ (reference sequence). This CDR3 region has 14 residues.

V usage is TRBV5-1 and J usage is TRBJ2-3; 12 bases are a match to TRBD1. Germline CDR1 reads SGHRS; CDR2 reads YFSETQ. The V segment lost 4 bases and the J segment 4 bases; nucleotides outside the gene matches: 7. This CDR3 contains 16 residues. CDR3 residues: CASSPAGTGGSDTQYF. Written as DNA, the CDR3 is TGCGCCAGCAGCCCCGCCGGGACAGGGGGCTCAGATACGCAGTATTTT.

The gene calls are TRBV5-6 and TRBJ2-7; 7 positions match TRBD1. V gave up 4 bases and J gave up 2 bases; unmatched junction bases: 12. The CDR3 is 16 residues long. Germline CDR1 is SGHDT and CDR2 is YYEEEE. This CDR3 is CASSRPGTDPPYEQYF. CDR3 DNA: TGTGCCAGCAGCCGCCCAGGGACAGATCCTCCCTACGAGCAGTACTTC.

The chain joins TRBV6-6 to TRBJ1-2, with 10 bases matching TRBD1. Germline V gene sequence: CDR1 MNHNY, CDR2 SVGAGI (reference sequence). With 5 bases clipped from V and 7 bases from J, the junction kept 7 bases outside the gene matches. The CDR3 spans 14 residues. The CDR3 DNA follows: TGTGCCAGCAGTAGGGACAGGGGATCATCTGGCTACACCTTC. This translates into CASSRDRGSSGYTF.

The CDR3 sequence is CASRISTAGEETQYF. For the CDR3, the DNA is TGCGCCAGCAGGATCTCAACGGCAGGGGAAGAGACCCAGTACTTC. The chain couples TRBV5-1 to TRBJ2-5; D may be TRBD1 (6 bases). This CDR3 is 15 amino acids long. Germline CDR1 is SGHRS and CDR2 is YFSETQ. V was cut by 5 bases and J by 3 bases, with 17 bases left in between. The whole variable domain, filled in from reference TRBV5-1 and TRBJ2-5, reads KAGVTQTPRYLIKTRGQQVTLSCSPISGHRSVSWYQQTPGQGLQFLFEYFSETQRNKGNFPGRFSGRQFSNSRSEMNVSTLELGDSALYLCASRISTAGEETQYFGPGTRLLVL.

This chain links TRBV5-4 with TRBJ2-2; 7 nucleotides align to TRBD1. This CDR3 comprises 14 residues. CDR1 and CDR2 from the germline V gene are SGHNT and YYREEE (reference sequence). V gave up 4 bases and J gave up 6 bases; unmatched junction bases: 6. The CDR3 region is CASSREGAAGELFF. The CDR3 DNA reads as TGTGCCAGCAGCCGAGAGGGGGCGGCCGGGGAGCTGTTTTTT.

There are a few counts of this clone. J is TRBJ1-1 and V is TRBV7-2; no definite D call. The V and J ends lost 3 bases and 8 bases respectively, with 10 bases between them. Germline values: CDR1 SGHTA, CDR2 FQGNSA. This CDR3 has 12 amino acids. The CDR3 here is CASSFGGREAFF. The CDR3 nucleotides read TGTGCCAGCAGCTTCGGCGGGAGGGAAGCTTTCTTT.

V is TRBV19 and J is TRBJ2-2, with 8 bases aligning to TRBD1. The CDR3 extends over 14 amino acids. Germline V gives CDR1 LNHDA, CDR2 SQIVND (reference sequence). The V segment lost 7 bases and the J segment 7 bases; nucleotides outside the gene matches: 8. CDR3 DNA: TGTGCCAGTACTCGGCAGGGGGCTGGCGGGGAGCTGTTTTTT. The encoded protein is CASTRQGAGGELFF.

J is TRBJ2-7 and V is TRBV5-1; D not resolved. The CDR3 spans 13 residues. V lost 3 bases and J 3 bases, leaving 10 bases between the germline ends. In germline, CDR1 is SGHRS, CDR2 YFSETQ. The CDR3 DNA reads TGCGCCAGCAGCTCCACCGACAACTACGAGCAGTACTTC. It encodes CASSSTDNYEQYF.

This chain links TRBV4-3 with TRBJ2-7; perhaps TRBD2 as D (5 bases). With 4 bases removed from V and 5 bases from J, the gap between germline ends came to 15 bases. This CDR3 contains 14 residues. Looked up from germline, CDR1 is LGHNA and CDR2 is YSLEER. CDR3 region: CASSPLLGGHEQYF. The DNA of the CDR3 is TGCGCCAGCAGCCCCCTGCTAGGAGGACACGAGCAGTACTTC.

The table lists this clone with a count of one. The V and J genes are TRBV13 and TRBJ1-5; 11 bases map to TRBD1. Germline V gene lookup returns CDR1 PRHDT and CDR2 FYEKMQ (reference sequence). V lost 5 bases to trimming and J lost 6 bases; unmatched junction nucleotides: 6. The CDR3 consists of 15 residues. CDR3 protein: CASSAGQGEVQPQHF. The CDR3 DNA reads TGTGCCAGCAGCGCGGGACAGGGGGAAGTTCAGCCCCAGCATTTT.